A single TCR beta chain is shown here with its context. The antigen remains unidentified. CDR1 MGHRA and CDR2 YSYEKL come from the germline V gene. The CDR3 runs 16 residues. After removal of 4 bases from V and 7 bases from J, the junction contained 9 bases not matched to a gene. Patients had to be free of confetti depigmentation, indicating active vitiligo. The record originates from a study of resident and recirculating memory T cells in vitiligo. Study overall: Samples were epidermis from two lesional and two nonlesional sites, plus PBMCs. Points from the study as a whole: Different lesions suggested infiltration by different T cell clones. Vitiligo lesions lacked a unique dominant clone, and clonality varied.

Sequencing used immunoSEQ multiplex PCR; TCRdb keeps in-frame clones, though not all of them. Of roughly 80,000 clones detected, roughly nine tenths appear once; the ten largest clones hold approximately 4.7%. This clonotype was obtained from a male donor with vitiligo. The genes are TRBV4-1 and TRBJ1-3; 11 bases map to TRBD1. Sequencing was done on a sample of blood. CDR3 protein: CASSPLTGTGGNTIYF. The CDR3, as DNA: TGCGCCAGCAGCCCACTCACCGGGACAGGGGGTAACACCATATATTTT.